This T cell receptor beta chain was profiled in a study of blood T cell repertoires in COVID-19. The data were produced by immunoSEQ multiplex PCR, yet TCRdb's version contains in-frame clones alone and is incomplete. The sample holds under 100,000 clones, more than 85% seen once. This clonotype was obtained from a man in his forties with acute or convalescent COVID-19. The specimen sequenced was peripheral blood.

The DNA for the CDR3 is TGTGCCAGCAGCTTAGGCAGGCCAGACAATAATTCACCCCTCCACTTT. Translating it yields CASSLGRPDNNSPLHF. V gene TRBV7-6 combines with J gene TRBJ1-6; D not resolved. V was shortened by 1 base and J by 5 bases, with 12 bases between the two germline ends. CDR1 and CDR2 (germline): SGHVS, FNYEAQ. The CDR3 is 16 amino acids.